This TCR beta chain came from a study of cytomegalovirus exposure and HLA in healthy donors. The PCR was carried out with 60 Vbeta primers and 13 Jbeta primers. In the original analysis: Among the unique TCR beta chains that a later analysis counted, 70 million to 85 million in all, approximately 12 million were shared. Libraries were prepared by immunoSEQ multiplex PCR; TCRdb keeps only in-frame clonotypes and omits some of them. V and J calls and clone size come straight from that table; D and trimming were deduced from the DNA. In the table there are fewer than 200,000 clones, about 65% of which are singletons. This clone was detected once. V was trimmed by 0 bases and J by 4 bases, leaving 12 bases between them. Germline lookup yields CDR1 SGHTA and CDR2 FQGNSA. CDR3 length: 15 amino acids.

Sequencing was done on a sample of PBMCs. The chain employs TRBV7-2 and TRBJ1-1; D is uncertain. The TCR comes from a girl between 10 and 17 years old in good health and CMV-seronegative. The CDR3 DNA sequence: TGTGCCAGCAGCTTAGCTCCGGGGTGGAGCACTGAAGCTTTCTTT. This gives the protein CASSLAPGWSTEAFF.